Included here is one TCR beta chain sequence, with context. Its antigen is not identified. The sample originates from a study of post-analysis software for immune sequencing data. In germline, CDR1 is SGHRS, CDR2 YFSETQ. Losses at the gene ends were 2 bases for V and 9 bases for J; bases not matched to a gene: 7. The CDR3 contains 15 residues. Carried by the TCR beta cDNA libraries were unique molecular identifiers. TCRdb called the PCR reads again in MiXCR, with one record for every CDR3 protein. The sample yields hundreds of thousands of distinct CDR3 sequences, roughly three fifths seen once. Broader study findings: Controls had lower frequencies than patients of roughly five TRBV segments, which included TRBV5-6, TRBV5-1 and TRBV20-1.

The clonotype was recovered from a girl aged 2-9 years with multiple sclerosis. What was sequenced was blood. This sequence joins TRBV5-1 and TRBJ1-6, with 8 bases lining up with TRBD1. CDR3 in DNA: TGCGCCAGCAGCTTCGGGGGACAGGCAGGTTCACCCCTCCACTTT. Amino acids: CASSFGGQAGSPLHF.